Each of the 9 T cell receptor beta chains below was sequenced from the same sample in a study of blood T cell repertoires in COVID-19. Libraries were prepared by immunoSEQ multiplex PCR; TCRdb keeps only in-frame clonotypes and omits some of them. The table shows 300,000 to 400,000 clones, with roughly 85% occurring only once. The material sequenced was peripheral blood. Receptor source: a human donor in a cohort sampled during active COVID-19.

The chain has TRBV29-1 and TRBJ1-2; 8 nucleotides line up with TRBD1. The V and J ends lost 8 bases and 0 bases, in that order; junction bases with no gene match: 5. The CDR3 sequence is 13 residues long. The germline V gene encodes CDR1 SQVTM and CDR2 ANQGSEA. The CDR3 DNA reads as TGCAGCCTATGGACAGGGACTAACTATGGCTACACCTTC. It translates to CSLWTGTNYGYTF. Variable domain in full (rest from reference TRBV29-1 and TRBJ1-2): SAVISQKPSRDICQRGTSLTIQCQVDSQVTMMFWYRQQPGQSLTLIATANQGSEATYESGFVIDKFPISRPNLTFSTLTVSNMSPEDSSIYLCSLWTGTNYGYTFGSGTRLTVV.

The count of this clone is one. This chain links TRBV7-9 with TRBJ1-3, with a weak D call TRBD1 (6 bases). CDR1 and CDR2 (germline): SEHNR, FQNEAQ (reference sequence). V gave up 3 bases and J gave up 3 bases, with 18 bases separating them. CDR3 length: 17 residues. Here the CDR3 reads CASSLGVGGADGNTIYF. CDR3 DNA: TGTGCCAGCAGCTTGGGAGTTGGGGGGGCGGATGGAAACACCATATATTTT.

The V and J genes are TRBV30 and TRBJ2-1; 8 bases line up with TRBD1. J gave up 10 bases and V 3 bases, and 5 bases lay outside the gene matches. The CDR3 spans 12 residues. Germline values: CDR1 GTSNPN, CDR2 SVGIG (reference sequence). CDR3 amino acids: CAWRSGGYEQFF. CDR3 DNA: TGTGCCTGGAGATCAGGGGGCTACGAGCAGTTCTTC.

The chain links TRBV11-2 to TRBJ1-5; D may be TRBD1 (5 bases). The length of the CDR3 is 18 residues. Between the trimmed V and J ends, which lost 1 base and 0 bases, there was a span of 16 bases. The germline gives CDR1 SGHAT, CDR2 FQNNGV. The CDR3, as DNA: TGTGCCAGCAGCTTAGGGGCAAGGGGATCCTATAGCAATCAGCCCCAGCATTTT. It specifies CASSLGARGSYSNQPQHF.

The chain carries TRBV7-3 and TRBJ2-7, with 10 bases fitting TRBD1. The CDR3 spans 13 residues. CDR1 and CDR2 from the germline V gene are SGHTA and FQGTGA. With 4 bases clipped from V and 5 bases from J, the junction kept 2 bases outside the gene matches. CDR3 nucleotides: TGTGCCAGCAGCTACGGACAGGGGGACGAGCAGTACTTC. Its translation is CASSYGQGDEQYF.

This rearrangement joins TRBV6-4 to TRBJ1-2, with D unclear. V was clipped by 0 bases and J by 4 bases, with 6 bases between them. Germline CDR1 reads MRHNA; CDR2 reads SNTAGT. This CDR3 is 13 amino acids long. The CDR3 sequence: CASSDSAGYGYTF. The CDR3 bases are TGTGCCAGCAGTGACTCGGCAGGCTATGGCTACACCTTC.

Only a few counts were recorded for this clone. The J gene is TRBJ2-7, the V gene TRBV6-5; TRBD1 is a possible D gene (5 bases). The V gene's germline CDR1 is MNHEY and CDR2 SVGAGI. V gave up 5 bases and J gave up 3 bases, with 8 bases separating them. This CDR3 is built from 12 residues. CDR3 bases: TGTGCCAGCAGTAGGACACGCTACGAGCAGTACTTC. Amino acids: CASSRTRYEQYF.

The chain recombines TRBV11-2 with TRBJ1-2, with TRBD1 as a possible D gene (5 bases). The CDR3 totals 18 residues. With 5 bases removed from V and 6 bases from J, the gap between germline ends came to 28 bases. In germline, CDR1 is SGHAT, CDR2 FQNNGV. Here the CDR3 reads CASSPRVSGATSTDGYTF. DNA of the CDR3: TGTGCCAGCAGCCCCCGGGTGTCTGGGGCTACATCGACCGATGGCTACACCTTC. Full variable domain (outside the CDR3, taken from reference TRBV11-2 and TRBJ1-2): EAGVAQSPRYKIIEKRQSVAFWCNPISGHATLYWYQQILGQGPKLLIQFQNNGVVDDSQLPKDRFSAERLKGVDSTLKIQPAKLEDSAVYLCASSPRVSGATSTDGYTFGSGTRLTVV.

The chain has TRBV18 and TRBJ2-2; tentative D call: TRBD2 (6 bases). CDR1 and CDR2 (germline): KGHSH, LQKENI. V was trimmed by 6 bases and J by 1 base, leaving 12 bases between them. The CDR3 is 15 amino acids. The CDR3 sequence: CASSLRLGNTGELFF. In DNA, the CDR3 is TGTGCCAGCTCCCTTAGACTAGGGAACACCGGGGAGCTGTTTTTT.